This entry lists 31 T cell receptor beta chains sequenced from one sample in a study of T-cell reconstitution after alpha-beta-depleted transplantation in children. Unique molecular identifiers were built into the TCRbeta library. From the PCR reads, TCRdb called clonotypes with MiXCR, one entry per CDR3 protein. The sample shows a few hundred thousand distinct CDR3 sequences, approximately 41% of them seen only once. The sequencing here drew on PBMCs, taken before TCRalphabeta/CD19-depleted stem cell transplant. These receptors were collected from a girl aged 2 to 10 with aplastic anemia, due to receive a stem cell transplant.

In this sample, this clonotype turned up a few times. The chain links TRBV13 to TRBJ2-2; 8 nucleotides match TRBD2. Germline CDR1 and CDR2: PRHDT and FYEKMQ (reference sequence). With V trimmed by 4 bases and J by 2 bases, 6 bases remained unmatched. There are 16 residues in the CDR3. CDR3: CASSSLAGDNTGELFF. In nucleotides, the CDR3 is TGTGCCAGCAGCTCGCTAGCGGGCGACAACACCGGGGAGCTGTTTTTT.

This clonotype was picked up many times. The J gene is TRBJ2-3, the V gene TRBV6-1; D unresolved. CDR3 length equals 13 residues. V lost 2 bases and J 0 bases, leaving 3 bases between the germline ends. Germline V gene data show CDR1 as MNHNS and CDR2 as SASEGT. The CDR3 DNA reads as TGTGCCAGCAGTGAACTTAGCACAGATACGCAGTATTTT. Residues: CASSELSTDTQYF.

This clonotype was seen more than once but under ten times. V and J are TRBV28 and TRBJ2-5; possibly TRBD1 for D (5 bases). Germline V gives CDR1 MDHEN, CDR2 SYDVKM. The CDR3 runs to 13 residues. Trimming removed 2 bases at V and 1 base at J, with 5 bases between. The CDR3 protein is CASSLGAQETQYF. DNA of the CDR3: TGTGCCAGCAGTTTAGGGGCCCAAGAGACCCAGTACTTC. The full variable domain, completed using reference TRBV28 and TRBJ2-5, is DVKVTQSSRYLVKRTGEKVFLECVQDMDHENMFWYRQDPGLGLRLIYFSYDVKMKEKGDIPEGYSVSREKKERFSLILESASTNQTSMYLCASSLGAQETQYFGPGTRLLVL.

The V and J genes are TRBV20-1 and TRBJ2-1; D is undetermined. This CDR3 is 14 amino acids long. Germline V gene lookup returns CDR1 DFQATT and CDR2 SNEGSKA (reference sequence). V was clipped by 1 base and J by 1 base, with 8 bases between them. DNA for the CDR3: TGCAGTGCTAGAGCCAAGGGATCCTACAATGAGCAGTTCTTC. This encodes CSARAKGSYNEQFF.

This clonotype came up a few times. V usage is TRBV3-1 and J usage is TRBJ2-3, with a possible D match to TRBD2 (5 bases). V lost 2 bases, J lost 0 bases, and 12 bases lay in between. CDR1 and CDR2 (germline): LGHDT, YNNKEL (reference sequence). The CDR3 is 16 amino acids. CDR3 coding DNA: TGTGCCAGCAGCCAAAGCGAGCGGACTAGCACAGATACGCAGTATTTT. Amino acids: CASSQSERTSTDTQYF.

This clonotype was observed a handful of times. The chain uses TRBV4-1 and TRBJ2-7, with D possibly called TRBD1 or TRBD2 (6 bases each). The germline V and J ends were trimmed by 0 bases and 8 bases, with 14 bases remaining between them. The V gene's germline CDR1 is MGHRA and CDR2 YSYEKL. CDR3 length: 14 residues. As DNA, the CDR3 is TGCGCCAGCAGCCAAGAGGTAGGGGGGTACAAGCAGTACTTC. It yields the protein CASSQEVGGYKQYF.

This clonotype was counted many times. The chain carries TRBV7-9 and TRBJ1-3, with D unclear. CDR3 size: 14 residues. V was shortened by 4 bases and J by 0 bases, with 7 bases between the two germline ends. CDR1 is SEHNR and CDR2 is FQNEAQ in the germline V gene (reference sequence). CDR3 DNA sequence: TGTGCCAGCAGCTCTAGTCTCTCTGGAAACACCATATATTTT. This codes for CASSSSLSGNTIYF.

This clonotype occurred many times. The CDR3 DNA follows: TGCAGTGCTAGACCGTTCTCCCATTCACCCCTCCACTTT. Its translation is CSARPFSHSPLHF. This chain uses TRBV20-1 with TRBJ1-6; D is ambiguous. Trimming removed 2 bases from V and 8 bases from J, with 10 bases in between. The CDR3 contains 13 residues. Germline-derived CDR1 and CDR2 are DFQATT and SNEGSKA (reference sequence).

This chain joins TRBV20-1 and TRBJ1-3; no clear D. V lost 2 bases and J 3 bases, leaving 8 bases between the germline ends. The CDR3 spans 13 residues. Germline V lookup: CDR1 DFQATT, CDR2 SNEGSKA (reference sequence). CDR3 protein: CSARSGIGNTIYF. CDR3 DNA sequence: TGCAGTGCTAGATCTGGGATTGGAAACACCATATATTTT.

This clonotype was picked up many times. The rearrangement uses TRBV15 and TRBJ1-1; a weak D match, TRBD1 (5 bases). Germline CDR1 is LNHNV and CDR2 is YYDKDF (reference sequence). The CDR3 has 18 amino acids. With 1 base removed from V and 0 bases from J, the gap between germline ends came to 18 bases. CDR3 sequence (DNA): TGTGCCACCAGCAGAGGCGGAGGGGCCGCCAGGATGAACACTGAAGCTTTCTTT. Translated, it gives CATSRGGGAARMNTEAFF.

This clonotype has just one count. CDR3 DNA sequence: TGTGCCAGCAAGGGTCTAGGTGTCTACGAGCAGTACTTC. The encoded protein is CASKGLGVYEQYF. This rearrangement joins TRBV27 to TRBJ2-7; D ambiguous. Trimming left V 7 bases short and J 3 bases short, with 13 bases between. The germline V gene has CDR1 MNHEY and CDR2 SMNVEV (reference sequence). The CDR3 spans 13 residues.

This clonotype has at least ten counts. The rearrangement links TRBV5-1 to TRBJ2-3, with D unresolved. CDR1 SGHRS and CDR2 YFSETQ come from the germline V gene. This CDR3 comprises 13 residues. The V end was cut by 0 bases, the J end by 6 bases, with 8 bases between. CDR3: CASSLDGSDTQYF. DNA for the CDR3: TGCGCCAGCAGCTTGGATGGGTCGGATACGCAGTATTTT.

V gene TRBV7-3 combines with J gene TRBJ2-1, with 8 nucleotides matching TRBD2. The CDR3 contains 13 residues. Trimming took 8 bases from V and 4 from J; bases not matched to a gene: 4. CDR1 SGHTA and CDR2 FQGTGA come from the germline V gene. The CDR3 loop reads CASAGRGYNEQFF. CDR3 coding DNA: TGTGCCAGCGCCGGGAGGGGGTACAATGAGCAGTTCTTC.

This clonotype was seen repeatedly, ten times or more. V is TRBV4-1 and J is TRBJ2-4; D is unresolved. This CDR3 comprises 15 residues. Per germline, CDR1 MGHRA and CDR2 YSYEKL. V was pared by 1 base and J by 5 bases, with 12 bases between. CDR3 loop: CASSQVARSENIQYF. CDR3 nucleotide sequence: TGCGCCAGCAGCCAAGTGGCGAGGAGCGAAAACATTCAGTACTTC.

In its sample, this clonotype was seen many times. The chain has TRBV14 and TRBJ2-3, with 15 bases identical to TRBD2. V trimming: 3 bases; J trimming: 6 bases; junction bases outside the gene matches: 16. The length of the CDR3 is 20 residues. The V gene's germline CDR1 is SGHDN and CDR2 FVKESK. The CDR3 protein is CASSQHRTSGRALQADTQYF. Written as DNA, the CDR3 is TGTGCCAGCAGCCAGCATAGGACTAGCGGGAGGGCGCTCCAGGCGGATACGCAGTATTTT. Full variable domain (rest looked up from reference TRBV14 and TRBJ2-3): EAGVTQFPSHSVIEKGQTVTLRCDPISGHDNLYWYRRVMGKEIKFLLHFVKESKQDESGMPNNRFLAERTGGTYSTLKVQPAELEDSGVYFCASSQHRTSGRALQADTQYFGPGTRLTVL.

V is TRBV29-1 and J is TRBJ2-2, with unresolved D. Germline V gene data show CDR1 as SQVTM and CDR2 as ANQGSEA. With 3 bases removed from V and 8 bases from J, the gap between germline ends came to 10 bases. CDR3 length equals 12 residues. CDR3 amino acids: CSVEWFPGELFF. CDR3 DNA sequence: TGCAGCGTTGAGTGGTTTCCTGGGGAGCTGTTTTTT.

The DNA for the CDR3 is TGTGCCAGCAGTTACGATGTAGACACAGATACGCAGTATTTT. Translating gives CASSYDVDTDTQYF. The chain employs TRBV6-5 and TRBJ2-3; the D is unclear. The ends were cut back, 2 bases at V and 2 bases at J, with 8 bases in the middle. The CDR3 totals 14 residues. Germline assignment: CDR1 MNHEY and CDR2 SVGAGI.

The sample holds a few counts of this clonotype. The gene calls are TRBV21-1 and TRBJ2-2. TRBV21-1 is an annotated pseudogene. This CDR3 is built from 13 residues. The CDR3 sequence is CASSKAGSGELFF. The CDR3 nucleotides read TGTGCCAGCAGCAAAGCTGGCTCCGGGGAGCTGTTTTTT.

This chain connects TRBV20-1 to TRBJ2-5; perhaps D is TRBD1 or TRBD2 (6 bases each). V was trimmed by 1 base and J by 5 bases, leaving 17 bases between them. CDR3 size: 15 residues. The V gene's germline CDR1 is DFQATT and CDR2 SNEGSKA (reference sequence). The CDR3 loop reads CSARGTPGADETQYF. The CDR3 DNA reads TGCAGTGCTAGAGGGACCCCGGGGGCCGATGAGACCCAGTACTTC.

This clonotype was counted at least ten times. The chain uses TRBV20-1 and TRBJ1-1; D is uncertain. CDR1 DFQATT and CDR2 SNEGSKA come from the germline V gene (reference sequence). V lost 3 bases and J lost 4, with 12 bases in between. The CDR3 length is 13 residues. This chain's CDR3 is CSASDTPGTEAFF. The CDR3 bases are TGCAGTGCTAGCGATACCCCTGGCACTGAAGCTTTCTTT.

In its sample, this clonotype was seen many times. The chain has TRBV7-9 and TRBJ1-1; D gene uncertain. This CDR3 has 11 amino acids. The germline V gene encodes CDR1 SEHNR and CDR2 FQNEAQ (reference sequence). Trimming removed 1 base at V and 7 bases at J, with 4 bases between. CDR3 DNA: TGTGCCAGCAGCTTAGGAGGTGAAGCTTTCTTT. Protein product: CASSLGGEAFF.

This clonotype occurred many times. The rearrangement joins TRBV5-1 to TRBJ2-1, with TRBD2 identical over 14 bases. From germline, CDR1 is SGHRS and CDR2 YFSETQ. The CDR3 spans 18 residues. Trimming removed 4 bases from V and 4 bases from J; junction bases left unmatched: 10. The chain's CDR3 is CASSQLGTSGSFYNEQFF. Here the CDR3 DNA reads TGCGCCAGCAGCCAGCTTGGGACTAGCGGGAGTTTTTACAATGAGCAGTTCTTC.

The chain employs TRBV5-1 and TRBJ1-1; D might be TRBD1 (5 bases). CDR1 is SGHRS, CDR2 YFSETQ, per germline. The CDR3 spans 13 residues. Trimming took off 2 bases at V and 3 bases at J, with 8 bases between the two ends. The CDR3 DNA sequence: TGCGCCAGCAGCTTAATGGGGGACACTGAAGCTTTCTTT. It translates to CASSLMGDTEAFF.

This rearrangement joins TRBV6-2 or TRBV6-3 to TRBJ2-7, with D possibly being TRBD2 (5 bases). The CDR3 contains 12 residues. Looked up from germline, CDR1 is MNHEY and CDR2 is SVGEGT. With 2 bases removed from V and 7 bases from J, the gap between germline ends came to 9 bases. CDR3 sequence (DNA): TGTGCCAGCAGTTACAGCGGTTGGGAGCAGTACTTC. Translation gives CASSYSGWEQYF.

Many counts were recorded for this clonotype. The V and J genes are TRBV24-1 and TRBJ2-1; possible D gene TRBD2, 5 bases. V was cut by 7 bases and J by 5 bases, with 8 bases left in between. The CDR3 runs to 12 residues. Germline CDR1 and CDR2: KGHDR and SFDVKD. This CDR3 reads CATRSSDNEQFF. The CDR3 DNA reads TGTGCCACCAGGAGTAGCGACAATGAGCAGTTCTTC.

This clonotype appeared once. The chain recombines TRBV28 with TRBJ2-7, with D possibly matching TRBD1 (8 bases). V shed 6 bases and J shed 6 bases, with 27 bases lying between them. The CDR3 totals 17 residues. In germline, CDR1 is MDHEN, CDR2 SYDVKM. Here the CDR3 DNA reads TGTGCCAGCAGCGTCGCTGGATCACAGGGGGGGGCGGCCGAGCAGTACTTC. This translates into CASSVAGSQGGAAEQYF.

V usage is TRBV28 and J usage is TRBJ1-1; no firm D call. CDR3 length: 14 residues. V lost 6 bases and J 5 bases, leaving 16 bases between the germline ends. Germline V lookup: CDR1 MDHEN, CDR2 SYDVKM. The CDR3 here is CASRTLTPKTEAFF. The CDR3, as DNA: TGTGCCAGCAGGACCCTTACCCCGAAGACTGAAGCTTTCTTT.

CDR3 protein: CASSFERGRAGGEQFF. CDR3 DNA sequence: TGTGCCAGCAGTTTCGAACGCGGGAGGGCCGGGGGTGAGCAGTTCTTC. The chain has TRBV28 and TRBJ2-1; 9 bases agree with TRBD2. Germline-derived CDR1 and CDR2 are MDHEN and SYDVKM. Unmatched junction bases numbered 12, after V lost 3 bases and J lost 9 bases. CDR3 size: 16 residues.

The chain links TRBV20-1 to TRBJ1-1, with TRBD1 matching over 10 bases. The CDR3 sequence is 14 residues long. V was pared by 4 bases and J by 7 bases, with 9 bases of the junction left unmatched. Germline loops: CDR1 DFQATT, CDR2 SNEGSKA (reference sequence). Here the CDR3 DNA reads TGCAGTGCTAAGGACAGGGGGGCTGAGGTTGAAGCTTTCTTT. Protein: CSAKDRGAEVEAFF.

A word on this clonotype: Compared with germline, one end of the junction differs, possibly owing to a read error. The chain joins TRBV5-1 to TRBJ1-1, with unresolved D. The CDR3 has 14 amino acids. CDR1 is SGHRS, CDR2 YFSETQ, per germline. CDR3 loop: CASILDGENTEAFF. CDR3 in DNA: TGCGCCAGCATCTTGGACGGAGAGAACACTGAAGCTTTCTTT. The full variable domain, in which reference TRBV5-1 and TRBJ1-1 provide the parts outside the CDR3, is KAGVTQTPRYLIKTRGQQVTLSCSPISGHRSVSWYQQTPGQGLQFLFEYFSETQRNKGNFPGRFSGRQFSNSRSEMNVSTLELGDSALYLCASILDGENTEAFFGQGTRLTVV.

The chain joins TRBV5-6 to TRBJ2-3, with D possibly being TRBD1 or TRBD2 (5 bases each). Trimming cost V 4 bases and J 0 bases, with 9 bases left between them. The germline CDR1 and CDR2 sequences are SGHDT and YYEEEE. The CDR3 length is 14 residues. The CDR3 is CASSGTDSTDTQYF. The CDR3 bases are TGTGCCAGCAGCGGGACCGACAGCACAGATACGCAGTATTTT.